A single T cell receptor (beta chain) is shown here with its context. Its antigen is still unknown. This record belongs to a study of chemoradiotherapy in HPV16-positive cancers. Background on the study: Two HPV16-positive patients' cells yielded candidate HPV-specific clones and common motifs.

The CDR3 has 16 residues. V was pared by 6 bases and J by 2 bases, with 11 bases of the junction left unmatched. Study-wide results and caveats: Functional assays defining HPV-specific T cells used only a couple of HPV16-positive patients. Non-HPV-specific T cells did not expand in tumors during treatment, whereas candidate HPV-specific clones and E7-related motifs did.

Some clones are missing from TCRdb's copy, which holds only in-frame ones; the method was immunoSEQ multiplex PCR. The table shows 800 or so clones, with around 78% occurring only once. This specimen was tumor tissue, taken from a patient who underwent chemoradiotherapy. This TCR was recovered from a human donor with HPV-associated anogenital cancer. The gene calls are TRBV23-1 and TRBJ2-7; 9 nucleotides line up with TRBD1. TRBV23-1 carries the ORF label, with uncertain function. The CDR3 here is CASSPSRTGDTYEQYF. CDR3 bases: TGCGCCAGCAGCCCAAGTCGGACAGGGGATACCTACGAGCAGTACTTC.